Following are 26 T cell receptor beta chains from one sample sequenced in a study of T-cell memory formation after mild COVID-19. Using its own MiXCR run on the 5' RACE reads, TCRdb lists one record per CDR3 protein. This table has roughly 280,000 distinct CDR3 sequences, approximately 8% appearing once. The specimen sequenced was PBMCs or a T cell subset sorted from them (not recorded which). These receptors were obtained from a young man who had mild COVID-19 (a few samples of this study predate the infection). Cell type and time point are not known.

Turning to this clonotype: The junction shows a germline mismatch at one end, possibly a read error. The chain couples TRBV12-5 to TRBJ2-2, with no clear D. The CDR3 is 12 residues long. Germline CDR1 is LGHNT and CDR2 is FRNRAP. The DNA for the CDR3 is TGTGCTAGTGGTTCGAATACCGGGGAGCTGTTTTTT. This gives the protein CASGSNTGELFF. Supplemented by reference TRBV12-5 and TRBJ2-2, the full variable domain reads DARVTQTPRHKVTEMGQEVTMRCQPILGHNTVFWYRQTMMQGLELLAYFRNRAPLDDSGMPKDRFSAEMPDATLATLKIQPSEPRDSAVYFCASGSNTGELFFGEGSRLTVL.

The chain links TRBV6-2 or TRBV6-3 to TRBJ2-7; D might be TRBD2 (5 bases). V lost 0 bases and J 2 bases, leaving 11 bases between the germline ends. The CDR3 covers 15 residues. Germline V lookup: CDR1 MNHEY, CDR2 SVGEGT. The CDR3 sequence is CASSYSIGGPYEQYF. CDR3 in DNA: TGTGCCAGCAGTTACTCGATCGGCGGGCCCTACGAGCAGTACTTC.

The genes are TRBV20-1 and TRBJ2-1, with 7 bases matching TRBD2. Losses at the gene ends were 4 bases for V and 4 bases for J; bases not matched to a gene: 10. There are 15 residues in the CDR3. Germline assignment: CDR1 DFQATT and CDR2 SNEGSKA (reference sequence). The CDR3 sequence is CSATVHAGEYNEQFF. CDR3 DNA sequence: TGCAGTGCTACGGTTCACGCGGGGGAATACAATGAGCAGTTCTTC.

This clonotype was picked up many times. This chain links TRBV12-3 or TRBV12-4 with TRBJ2-1; 7 bases map to TRBD1. With 6 bases clipped from V and 12 bases from J, the junction kept 17 bases outside the gene matches. The CDR3 extends over 15 amino acids. CDR3 in amino acids: CASRPRTGSNLGQFF. The CDR3 nucleotides read TGTGCCAGCAGGCCGCGGACAGGTTCGAATTTAGGGCAGTTCTTC.

The chain recombines TRBV5-1 with TRBJ2-5, with 12 bases aligning to TRBD2. The CDR3 runs to 17 residues. Germline values: CDR1 SGHRS, CDR2 YFSETQ. After removal of 3 bases from V and 4 bases from J, the junction contained 10 bases not matched to a gene. The CDR3 coding sequence is TGCGCCAGCAGCTCCCTGACACTAGCGGGGGGAGGAGAGACCCAGTACTTC. Translating it yields CASSSLTLAGGGETQYF.

The sample holds a few counts of this clonotype. The chain recombines TRBV7-9 with TRBJ1-5, with 10 bases matching TRBD1. After removal of 6 bases from V and 7 bases from J, the junction contained 9 bases not matched to a gene. The CDR3 has 15 residues. In germline, CDR1 is SEHNR, CDR2 FQNEAQ (reference sequence). The DNA for the CDR3 is TGTGCCAGCAGTAACGGGCGGACAGGGGGACAGCCCCAGCATTTT. It yields the protein CASSNGRTGGQPQHF.

This chain connects TRBV7-2 to TRBJ1-2; D is unresolved. Trimming took 3 bases from V and 8 from J, leaving 7 bases between them. Germline CDR1 SGHTA, CDR2 FQGNSA. The CDR3 runs 11 residues. Here the CDR3 DNA reads TGTGCCAGCAGCTTTACAGCGGGCTACACCTTC. Its translation: CASSFTAGYTF.

This clonotype was detected a few times. The chain has TRBV4-1 and TRBJ1-5; D is uncertain. V lost 4 bases and J lost 3, with 7 bases in between. Germline lookup yields CDR1 MGHRA and CDR2 YSYEKL. This CDR3 has 13 amino acids. The CDR3 DNA follows: TGCGCCAGCAGCCGGGCTCTCAATCAGCCCCAGCATTTT. This encodes CASSRALNQPQHF.

J is TRBJ2-2 and V is TRBV6-2 or TRBV6-3, with 8 positions matching TRBD2. The CDR3 has 15 amino acids. Germline trimming cut 7 bases from V and 5 bases from J; bases unmatched to any gene: 9. The germline gives CDR1 MNHEY, CDR2 SVGEGT. CDR3 nucleotide sequence: TGTGCCAGCATCGCCGAGCGGGGGTATACCGGGGAGCTGTTTTTT. This codes for CASIAERGYTGELFF.

V and J are TRBV7-3 and TRBJ1-1; D might be TRBD1 (5 bases). V was trimmed by 5 bases and J by 1 base, leaving 11 bases between them. CDR3 length: 14 residues. Germline values: CDR1 SGHTA, CDR2 FQGTGA. CDR3 region: CASSAGRGNTEAFF. The CDR3 nucleotides are TGTGCCAGCAGCGCAGGTAGGGGGAACACTGAAGCTTTCTTT.

This clonotype was picked up many times. This rearrangement joins TRBV7-2 to TRBJ1-5; D unclear. The V and J ends lost 2 bases and 3 bases respectively, with 8 bases between them. There are 14 residues in the CDR3. The germline CDR1 and CDR2 sequences are SGHTA and FQGNSA. For the CDR3, the DNA is TGTGCCAGCAGCTTAATGCCGGACAATCAGCCCCAGCATTTT. This gives the protein CASSLMPDNQPQHF.

This sequence joins TRBV7-8 and TRBJ2-7; D may be TRBD1 (5 bases). Trimming stripped 1 base from V and 3 bases from J, with 13 bases between. The germline V gene has CDR1 SGHVS and CDR2 FQNEAQ. The CDR3 runs to 15 residues. The CDR3 region is CASSLGRVRIYEQYV. The DNA of the CDR3 is TGTGCCAGCAGCTTAGGCAGGGTCAGAATCTACGAGCAGTACGTC.

The gene calls are TRBV4-3 and TRBJ2-1; D might be TRBD1 (5 bases). This CDR3 contains 15 residues. Germline CDR1 reads LGHNA; CDR2 reads YSLEER. Trimming removed 0 bases from V and 2 bases from J, with 8 bases in between. The CDR3: CASSQDTGPYNEQFF. As DNA, the CDR3 is TGCGCCAGCAGCCAAGACACAGGCCCCTACAATGAGCAGTTCTTC.

This clonotype turned up a few times. The chain uses TRBV5-1 and TRBJ1-6; 8 bases are a match to TRBD1. The CDR3 is made up of 16 amino acids. Per the germline V gene, CDR1 is SGHRS and CDR2 is YFSETQ. Trimming at V came to 1 base and at J to 6 bases, leaving 6 bases not matched to a gene. Here the CDR3 reads CASSLSSGGFNSPLHF. In nucleotides, the CDR3 is TGCGCCAGCAGCTTGTCGTCAGGGGGCTTTAATTCACCCCTCCACTTT.

The CDR3: CASSLGATGKNIQYF. The DNA for the CDR3 is TGTGCCAGCAGCTTAGGGGCCACGGGCAAAAACATTCAGTACTTC. The J gene is TRBJ2-4, the V gene TRBV7-9; D gene uncertain. V was clipped by 1 base and J by 3 bases, with 10 bases between them. Germline CDR1 is SEHNR and CDR2 is FQNEAQ (reference sequence). This CDR3 is built from 15 residues.

This clonotype came up a few times. The J gene is TRBJ2-5, the V gene TRBV5-1; D could derive from TRBD1 or TRBD2 (6 bases each). The CDR3 contains 14 residues. From germline, CDR1 is SGHRS and CDR2 YFSETQ. Trimming removed 7 bases from V and 4 bases from J, with 17 bases in between. In DNA form, the CDR3 reads TGCGCCAGCTCTCGGTCCGGGGGCGGAGAGACCCAGTACTTC. This encodes CASSRSGGGETQYF.

The chain links TRBV7-2 to TRBJ2-1; no clear D gene. Germline lookup yields CDR1 SGHTA and CDR2 FQGNSA. Trimming left V 2 bases short and J 7 bases short, with 12 bases between. The CDR3 totals 14 residues. The CDR3 DNA reads as TGTGCCAGCAGCTTATCCGGCAGGATGAATGAGCAGTTCTTC. This encodes CASSLSGRMNEQFF.

The chain employs TRBV12-3 or TRBV12-4 and TRBJ2-2; D is uncertain. Trimming shortened V by 7 bases and J by 4 bases, and 13 bases separated the two germline ends. This CDR3 spans 14 amino acids. CDR3: CASTTVLSTGELFF. CDR3 bases: TGTGCCAGCACCACGGTTCTTTCCACCGGGGAGCTGTTTTTT.

V is TRBV5-6 and J is TRBJ1-2, with D hard to call. Germline loops: CDR1 SGHDT, CDR2 YYEEEE. CDR3 size: 14 residues. Trimming removed 0 bases at V and 7 bases at J, with 13 bases between. The CDR3 DNA reads as TGTGCCAGCAGCTTGGACATTCAAGGGTTTGGCTACACCTTC. Translating it yields CASSLDIQGFGYTF.

This chain links TRBV6-1 with TRBJ2-5; TRBD2 aligns across 7 bases. Germline loops: CDR1 MNHNS, CDR2 SASEGT. CDR3 length: 13 amino acids. Trimming cost V 11 bases and J 4 bases; bases outside gene matches: 10. DNA for the CDR3: TGTGCCGGGGGGGAACTAGCGTCAGAGACCCAGTACTTC. It encodes CAGGELASETQYF.

V and J are TRBV15 and TRBJ2-2, with no clear D. The germline V and J ends were trimmed by 0 bases and 5 bases, with 10 bases remaining between them. This CDR3 spans 15 amino acids. CDR1 and CDR2 from the germline V gene are LNHNV and YYDKDF (reference sequence). The CDR3 DNA reads as TGTGCCACCAGCAGAGACGACCTGGATACCGGGGAGCTGTTTTTT. This gives the protein CATSRDDLDTGELFF.

This clonotype was counted only a few times. The chain links TRBV7-2 to TRBJ2-2; tentatively, D is TRBD1 (5 bases). Germline V gives CDR1 SGHTA, CDR2 FQGNSA. CDR3 length equals 16 residues. V was cut by 1 base and J by 4 bases, with 13 bases left in between. In DNA, the CDR3 is TGTGCCAGCAGCTTAGAAGCCCAGGGCGGCACCGGGGAGCTGTTTTTT. The encoded protein is CASSLEAQGGTGELFF. The whole variable domain, remainder taken from reference TRBV7-2 and TRBJ2-2, is GAGVSQSPSNKVTEKGKDVELRCDPISGHTALYWYRQSLGQGLEFLIYFQGNSAPDKSGLPSDRFSAERTGGSVSTLTIQRTQQEDSAVYLCASSLEAQGGTGELFFGEGSRLTVL.

This clonotype was observed at least ten times. The chain employs TRBV6-1 and TRBJ2-5; a possible D gene is TRBD2 (6 bases). Germline CDR1 and CDR2: MNHNS and SASEGT. This CDR3 is 13 amino acids long. V was shortened by 7 bases and J by 5 bases, with 14 bases between the two germline ends. CDR3 DNA sequence: TGTGCCAGCACCCAGAATCGGGGGGAGACCCAGTACTTC. Encoded protein: CASTQNRGETQYF.

The rearrangement links TRBV15 to TRBJ1-5; D might be TRBD1 (6 bases). The length of the CDR3 is 16 residues. V was shortened by 0 bases and J by 6 bases, with 15 bases between the two germline ends. Germline loops: CDR1 LNHNV, CDR2 YYDKDF (reference sequence). The CDR3 coding sequence is TGTGCCACCAGCAGAGACAGGGTACAGGGTGGTCAGCCCCAGCATTTT. As protein: CATSRDRVQGGQPQHF.

In DNA, the CDR3 is TGTGCCAGCAGCTCCGGTAGCGAGCAGTACGTC. Its translation is CASSSGSEQYV. The chain joins TRBV5-6 to TRBJ2-7, with no clear D. CDR1 SGHDT and CDR2 YYEEEE come from the germline V gene. The CDR3 runs to 11 residues. Trimming left V 3 bases short and J 6 bases short, with 7 bases between.

The chain couples TRBV5-1 to TRBJ2-1; 10 bases align to TRBD1. The CDR3 totals 14 residues. Germline-derived CDR1 and CDR2 are SGHRS and YFSETQ. V lost 0 bases, J lost 8 bases, and 2 bases stayed unmatched. The CDR3 DNA is TGCGCCAGCAGCTTGGTCGGGACAGGGGATGAGCAGTTCTTC. As protein: CASSLVGTGDEQFF. The full variable domain, its missing parts supplied by reference TRBV5-1 and TRBJ2-1, is KAGVTQTPRYLIKTRGQQVTLSCSPISGHRSVSWYQQTPGQGLQFLFEYFSETQRNKGNFPGRFSGRQFSNSRSEMNVSTLELGDSALYLCASSLVGTGDEQFFGPGTRLTVL.